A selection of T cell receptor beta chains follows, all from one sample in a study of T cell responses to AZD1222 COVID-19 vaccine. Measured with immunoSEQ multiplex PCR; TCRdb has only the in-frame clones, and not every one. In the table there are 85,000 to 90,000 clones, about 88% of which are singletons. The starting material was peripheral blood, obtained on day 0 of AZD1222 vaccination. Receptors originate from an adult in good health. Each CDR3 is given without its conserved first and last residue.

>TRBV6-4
ASRPSGTTDTQY
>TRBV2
ASSEGGAGMNTEAF
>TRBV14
ASSQSRTGAVRETQY
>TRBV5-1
ASSSSGQDNVLT
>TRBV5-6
ASSLRPGDTEAF
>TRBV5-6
ASSLRDSSYGYT
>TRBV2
ASSEKVYSFYT
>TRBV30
AWSAPHGAGTEAF
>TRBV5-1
ASSYDGGNEKLF
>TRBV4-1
ASSLGGSYEQY
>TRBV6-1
ASSELGAGVGEETQY
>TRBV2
ASSEDSLTEAF
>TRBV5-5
ASSPQDRPAGTEAF
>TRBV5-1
ASSLLAGGPEEQY
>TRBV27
ASSFGQNYGYT
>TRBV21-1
ASSEQGGLAKNIQY
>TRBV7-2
ASKITGEQY
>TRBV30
AWSSSGRSYEQY
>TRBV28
ASRGGTYMNTEAF
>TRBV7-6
ASRRTPGTEVMDEKLF
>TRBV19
ASGIPNEQF
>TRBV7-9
ASSSVGLQETQY
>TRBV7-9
ASSLDSHRAGYEQY
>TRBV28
ASITSGNQPQH
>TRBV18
ASSWGAPEKLF
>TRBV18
ASSRSGANEKLF
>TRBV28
ASSEWGSSYNEQF
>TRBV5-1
ASSLEHFVSYNSPLH